This is a list of T cell receptor beta chains from one sample in a study of Tregs in tolerant kidney transplant recipients. The table came from immunoSEQ multiplex PCR; TCRdb's copy has only in-frame clones and leaves some out. The data show about 31,000 clones, 70% to 85% seen once. These receptors have no identified antigens. Sequencing used Tregs from blood cultured with allogeneic cells. The source is a human donor in good health. Each CDR3 is given with its conserved first and last residue. D genes are given only for firm matches. Some rows have no size entry. The others give once, few or many, or a class for an expanded clone.

TGTGCCAGCAGCTTGGACAGGGACTATGGCTACACCTTC	CASSLDRDYGYTF	TRBV7-3	TRBD1	few	TRBJ1-2
TGTGCCAGCAGCCCAGGCCCGGCAAGGCACACTGAAGCTTTCTTT	CASSPGPARHTEAFF	TRBV7-3	.	.	TRBJ1-1
TGCGCCAGCAGCTTGGGGAAGGCAGGGATACCTAATGAAAAACTGTTTTTT	CASSLGKAGIPNEKLFF	TRBV5-1	.	.	TRBJ1-4
TGTGCCAGCAGTTCGATGGGGGGGCAGTACTTC	CASSSMGGQYF	TRBV6-5	.	few	TRBJ2-7
TGCGCCAGCAGCATGGTCCCGGGGGACACTGAAGCTTTCTTT	CASSMVPGDTEAFF	TRBV5-1	.	.	TRBJ1-1
TGTGCCAGCAGTTCCCGGTGGGGCACCTCAGGGCAGTACTTC	CASSSRWGTSGQYF	TRBV5-6	.	.	TRBJ2-7
TGTGCCAGCAGCCGGATACAGGGTGCAGACTATGGCTACACCTTC	CASSRIQGADYGYTF	TRBV7-2	.	.	TRBJ1-2
TGTGCCAGCAGTCTCCTAGGGGAGTCGAGAAACATTCAGTACTTC	CASSLLGESRNIQYF	TRBV6-5	.	.	TRBJ2-4
TGTGCCAGCAGTTACTCGGGGGTACCCAAAAACATTCAGTACTTC	CASSYSGVPKNIQYF	TRBV6-5	.	.	TRBJ2-4
TGTGCGCACAAATTCGGGACTGAAGCTTTCTTT	CAHKFGTEAFF	TRBV30	.	.	TRBJ1-1
TGTGCCAGCAACTCCTACAATGAGCAGTTCTTC	CASNSYNEQFF	TRBV25-1	.	.	TRBJ2-1
TGTGCCAGCAGCAGGGACTCCTACGAGCAGTACTTC	CASSRDSYEQYF	TRBV2	.	.	TRBJ2-7
TGTGCCAGTAGTATTTCACGGGTAGACGAGCAGTACTTC	CASSISRVDEQYF	TRBV19	.	.	TRBJ2-7
TGTGCCAGCAGCTTAGCGCCTACAGGGTCCTACGAGCAGTACTTC	CASSLAPTGSYEQYF	TRBV7-2	.	.	TRBJ2-7
TGTGCCAGCAGCCACGCTCAGGGTTACAATGAGCAGTTCTTC	CASSHAQGYNEQFF	TRBV5-4	.	.	TRBJ2-1
TGTGCCAGCAGTTCTAGACAGAGCAATCAGCCCCAGCATTTT	CASSSRQSNQPQHF	TRBV2	.	medium-sized	TRBJ1-5
TGTGCCAGCAGCCAAGATCTTGGCAGGGGGTATGGCTACACCTTC	CASSQDLGRGYGYTF	TRBV14	TRBD1	.	TRBJ1-2
TGTGCCATCAGTGAGGCCGCTGACCACTTTAACTCCTACGAGCAGTACTTC	CAISEAADHFNSYEQYF	TRBV10-3	.	.	TRBJ2-7
TGTGCCAGCAGTTACGGAGAGACCCAGTACTTC	CASSYGETQYF	TRBV6-1	.	.	TRBJ2-5
TGTGCCAGCAGGGGCGGGGCGAATCTTCTTAATTCACCCCTCCACTTT	CASRGGANLLNSPLHF	TRBV27	.	.	TRBJ1-6
TGCGCCAGCAGCACCATAGCGGGTCCCCCTGGAGAGCAGTACTTC	CASSTIAGPPGEQYF	TRBV5-1	TRBD2	medium-sized	TRBJ2-7
TGTGCCAGCAGGCCGGGGGACAGGGGTCGACACATTCAGTACTTC	CASRPGDRGRHIQYF	TRBV6-1	TRBD1	.	TRBJ2-4
TGTGCCAGCAGACGGGGGCCCCTTCGCGATCAGCCCCAGCATTTT	CASRRGPLRDQPQHF	TRBV6-6	.	.	TRBJ1-5
TGTGCCAGCAGTCACTTGTGGGAGGGCCCCGGCACAGATACGCAGTATTTT	CASSHLWEGPGTDTQYF	TRBV27	TRBD2	.	TRBJ2-3
TGTGCTAGTGGTTCCGCCCCCTTTGCGGGACCCTCCTACAATGAGCAGTTCTTC	CASGSAPFAGPSYNEQFF	TRBV12-5	.	.	TRBJ2-1
TGTGCCAGCAGCTTAGAGGGCCGGGTCGGTCCCTTTAGCTCCTACGAGCAGTACTTC	CASSLEGRVGPFSSYEQYF	TRBV11-3	.	.	TRBJ2-7
TGTGCCAGCTCACCACAGGGAAGGGAGACTGAAGCTTTCTTT	CASSPQGRETEAFF	TRBV18	.	few	TRBJ1-1
TGTGCCAGCAGCTTAGTGAGCGGGAGGCACGAGCAGTACTTC	CASSLVSGRHEQYF	TRBV11-1	TRBD2	.	TRBJ2-7
TGTGCCAGTAGTGCAACCCACCGGGACGGCGAGCAGTACTTC	CASSATHRDGEQYF	TRBV19	.	.	TRBJ2-7
TGTGCCAGTAGTATTGGACAGGGAGGCTACACCTTC	CASSIGQGGYTF	TRBV19	TRBD1	.	TRBJ1-2
TGTGCCAGCAGCTTAGATCGGACTAGCGGGAGTGAGCAGTTCTTC	CASSLDRTSGSEQFF	TRBV11-2	TRBD2	.	TRBJ2-1
TGTGCCAGCAGCCCCGGGAGACAGGGCATAACTGAAGCTTTCTTT	CASSPGRQGITEAFF	TRBV6-5	TRBD1	.	TRBJ1-1
TGTGCCAGCAGTGACAGGGGCCTACGGGGCTACACCTTC	CASSDRGLRGYTF	TRBV6-1	.	.	TRBJ1-2
TGTGCCAGCAGTTACTCGCAGGTATCGGGAAAACTGTTTTTT	CASSYSQVSGKLFF	TRBV6-5	.	.	TRBJ1-4
TGCGCCAGCAGCTTGGGCACTAGCGGGCCAAGCACAGATACGCAGTATTTT	CASSLGTSGPSTDTQYF	TRBV5-1	TRBD2	.	TRBJ2-3
TGCGCCAGCAGCTTCGGGAGCCCTAGCGGGAACCCAGATACGCAGTATTTT	CASSFGSPSGNPDTQYF	TRBV5-1	TRBD2	.	TRBJ2-3
TGTGCCAGCAGCGTTGGAGTCCAAACTAATGAAAAACTGTTTTTT	CASSVGVQTNEKLFF	TRBV9	.	.	TRBJ1-4
TGTGCCAGCAGCTTAGGGAGATCGGGGACGGCTAACTATGGCTACACCTTC	CASSLGRSGTANYGYTF	TRBV11-2	.	.	TRBJ1-2
TGTGCAAGTCGCTTAGTCCCGGGACGGGGGGACACTGAAGCTTTCTTT	CASRLVPGRGDTEAFF	TRBV12-2	.	.	TRBJ1-1
TGCGCCAGCAGCCATAGCGGGAGGCCCACAGATACGCAGTATTTT	CASSHSGRPTDTQYF	TRBV5-1	TRBD2	.	TRBJ2-3
TGCAGCGTTGAGTACAGGGGGACCGGGGAGCTGTTTTTT	CSVEYRGTGELFF	TRBV29-1	TRBD1	few	TRBJ2-2
TGTGCCAGCAGCTTAGGGGTCGGCCGGCGGGAGACCCAGTACTTC	CASSLGVGRRETQYF	TRBV7-2	.	once	TRBJ2-5
TGCGCCAGCTCTACCTTGGGGGACACCGGGGAGCTGTTTTTT	CASSTLGDTGELFF	TRBV5-1	.	few	TRBJ2-2
TGTGCCAGCAGCCTTCCAGGACTACCCTCGGAGACCCAGTACTTC	CASSLPGLPSETQYF	TRBV7-9	.	.	TRBJ2-5
TGTGCCAGCAGCTCCCTAGCGGGGGGGCTTGGTGAGCAGTTCTTC	CASSSLAGGLGEQFF	TRBV11-3	TRBD2	.	TRBJ2-1
TGCGCCAGCAGCTCCGGACAGGGGGCAAACATTCAGTACTTC	CASSSGQGANIQYF	TRBV5-1	TRBD1	.	TRBJ2-4
TGCGCCAGCAGCCCGTTGACAGGGGTAGCCGGGGAGCTGTTTTTT	CASSPLTGVAGELFF	TRBV4-1	TRBD1	.	TRBJ2-2
TGTGCCAGCAGCTTGAGGCAGGGCCACTATGGCTACACCTTC	CASSLRQGHYGYTF	TRBV5-4	.	.	TRBJ1-2
TGTGCTAGTGGTATCGGGGGAGGAGAGACCCAGTACTTC	CASGIGGGETQYF	TRBV12-5	.	once	TRBJ2-5
TGCGCCAGCAGGCGGGGAGCTGTGCAGTATTTT	CASRRGAVQYF	TRBV5-1	.	.	TRBJ2-3
TGTGCCAGCAGCCAGAGACTAGCGGGTAACATTCAGTACTTC	CASSQRLAGNIQYF	TRBV4-2	TRBD2	.	TRBJ2-4